This TCR beta chain was identified during a study of cytotoxic CD8 clonotypes in ibrutinib-treated CLL. Study results and caveats: Public clonotypes showed up rarely, and on treatment they shrank or held steady. An increase in clonality occurred at ibrutinib response, followed by a return toward baseline at progression.

TCR beta libraries used about 2.2 micrograms of genomic DNA from cryopreserved PBMCs. Turning to this clone: No antigen is known for it.

Looked up from germline, CDR1 is MNHNS and CDR2 is SASEGT. Trimming pared 3 bases from V and 2 bases from J, leaving 8 bases between. The CDR3 is made up of 13 amino acids. Depths of 1 in 200,000 to 1 in 1 million T cells were the sequencing target. Profiled with immunoSEQ multiplex PCR; TCRdb holds only in-frame clones, not every one. The data contain more than 200,000 clones, 70% of them singletons. The genes are TRBV6-1 and TRBJ2-7; no clear D gene. This receptor was obtained from a human donor with chronic lymphocytic leukemia. The specimen was PBMCs, collected after 24 months of ibrutinib treatment. DNA of the CDR3: TGTGCCAGCAGTGACAACAGACCCTACGAGCAGTACTTC. Amino acids: CASSDNRPYEQYF.